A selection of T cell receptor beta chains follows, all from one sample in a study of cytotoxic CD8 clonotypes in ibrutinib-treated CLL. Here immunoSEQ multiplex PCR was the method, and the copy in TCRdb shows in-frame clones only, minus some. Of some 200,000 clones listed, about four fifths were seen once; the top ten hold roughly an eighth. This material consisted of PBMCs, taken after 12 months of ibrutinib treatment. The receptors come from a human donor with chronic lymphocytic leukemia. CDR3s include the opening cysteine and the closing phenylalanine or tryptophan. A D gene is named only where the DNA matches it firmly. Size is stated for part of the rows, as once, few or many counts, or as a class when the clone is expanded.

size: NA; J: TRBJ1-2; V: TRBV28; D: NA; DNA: TGTGCCAGCACCCTCGGGGGGGCGGATCTTTATGGCTACACCTTC; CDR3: CASTLGGADLYGYTF
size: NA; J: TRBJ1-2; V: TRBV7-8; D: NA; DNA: TGTGCCAGCAGCACCAAAACCCCTGGAGACTATGGCTACACCTTC; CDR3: CASSTKTPGDYGYTF
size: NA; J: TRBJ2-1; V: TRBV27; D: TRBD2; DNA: TGTGCCAGCAGTTTATCCCCTAGCGGGAGCTTTACCCATGAGCAGTTCTTC; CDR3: CASSLSPSGSFTHEQFF
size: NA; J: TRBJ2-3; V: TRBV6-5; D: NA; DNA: TGTGCCAGCAGACAACATGGAGATACGCAGTATTTT; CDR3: CASRQHGDTQYF
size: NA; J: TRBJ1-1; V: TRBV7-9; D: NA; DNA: TGTGCCAGCAGCTCTTTAGATGAAGCTTTCTTT; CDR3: CASSSLDEAFF
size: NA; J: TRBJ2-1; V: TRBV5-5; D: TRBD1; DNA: TGTGCCAGCAGCTCTGGACAGGGGGTAATGAGGCGGTTCTTC; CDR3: CASSSGQGVMRRFF
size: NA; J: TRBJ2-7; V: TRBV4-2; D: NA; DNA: TGTGCCAGCAGCCAAGATCGGTCGCGCACCTACGAGCAGTACTTC; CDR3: CASSQDRSRTYEQYF
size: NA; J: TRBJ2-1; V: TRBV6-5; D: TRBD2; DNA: TGTGCCAGCAGTTCGACGTGGCGGGCGGGAGTGAAAGAGCAGTTCTTC; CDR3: CASSSTWRAGVKEQFF
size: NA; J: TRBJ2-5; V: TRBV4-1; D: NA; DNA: TGCGCCAGCAGCCAAGAGGCGGGCAGGGGGGGTTACCAAGAGACCCAGTACTTC; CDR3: CASSQEAGRGGYQETQYF
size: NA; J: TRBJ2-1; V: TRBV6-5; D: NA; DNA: TGTGCCAGCAGTTACAGGGCGGGAAGCTCCTACAATGAGCAGTTCTTC; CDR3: CASSYRAGSSYNEQFF
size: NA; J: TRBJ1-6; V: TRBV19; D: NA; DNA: TGTGCCAGTAGTACCCAGGGCTCACCCCTCCACTTT; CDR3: CASSTQGSPLHF
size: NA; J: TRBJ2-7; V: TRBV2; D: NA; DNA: TGTGCCACATCCCTCTCAAGGGGGAACTCCTACGAGCAGTACTTC; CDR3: CATSLSRGNSYEQYF
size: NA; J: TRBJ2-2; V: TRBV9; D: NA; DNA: TGTGCCAGCAGCCCGGAGAGGAGGGAGCTGTTTTTT; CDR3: CASSPERRELFF
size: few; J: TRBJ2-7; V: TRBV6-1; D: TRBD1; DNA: TGTGCCAGCGCAGGGGGAGTGACCTACGAGCAGTACTTC; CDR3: CASAGGVTYEQYF
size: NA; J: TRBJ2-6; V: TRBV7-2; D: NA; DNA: TGTGCCAGCAGCTTAGCGCTTAGCTCTGGGGCCAACGTCCTGACTTTC; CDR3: CASSLALSSGANVLTF
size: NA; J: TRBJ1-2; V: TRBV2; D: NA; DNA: TGTGCCAGCAGAGTCGACAGCTTTAACTATGGCTACACCTTC; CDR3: CASRVDSFNYGYTF
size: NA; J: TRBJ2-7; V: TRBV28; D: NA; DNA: TGTGCCAGCAGTTTGTCCGGACGGAGGGATTGGGAGCAGTACTTC; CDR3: CASSLSGRRDWEQYF
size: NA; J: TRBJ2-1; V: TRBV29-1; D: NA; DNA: TGCAGCGTTGAACCGACCGGGAATGAGCAGTTCTTC; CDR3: CSVEPTGNEQFF
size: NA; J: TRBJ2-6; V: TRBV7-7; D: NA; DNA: TGTGCTAGCAGCCCCGGGACTCCCGCCTCTGGGGCCAACGTCCTGACTTTC; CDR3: CASSPGTPASGANVLTF
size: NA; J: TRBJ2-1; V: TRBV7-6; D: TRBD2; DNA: TGTGCCAGCAGCCTCATTCTAGCGGGGGATCCCTACAATGATCAGTTCTTC; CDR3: CASSLILAGDPYNDQFF
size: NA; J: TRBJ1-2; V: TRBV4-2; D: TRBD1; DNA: TGTGCCAGCAGCCACCGGACAGGCTCTAACTATGGCTACACCTTC; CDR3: CASSHRTGSNYGYTF
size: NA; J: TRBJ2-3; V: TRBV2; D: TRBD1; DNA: TGTGCCAGCAGTGGAGGGACAGTCGGCACAGATACGCAGTATTTT; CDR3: CASSGGTVGTDTQYF
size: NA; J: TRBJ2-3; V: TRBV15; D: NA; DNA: TGTGCCACCAGCAGAGACACAGGGTCCGATACGCAGTATTTT; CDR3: CATSRDTGSDTQYF
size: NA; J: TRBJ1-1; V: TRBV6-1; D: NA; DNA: TGTGCCAGCAGCATTGGACGGGTCACTGAAGCTTTCTTT; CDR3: CASSIGRVTEAFF
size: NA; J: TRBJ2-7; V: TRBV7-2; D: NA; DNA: TGTGCCAGCAGCTTATACGATACCTACGAGCAGTACTTC; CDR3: CASSLYDTYEQYF
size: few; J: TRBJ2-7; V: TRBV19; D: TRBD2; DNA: TGTGCCAGTAGTATGGCTAGCGGGATTATCTACGAGCAGTACTTC; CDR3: CASSMASGIIYEQYF
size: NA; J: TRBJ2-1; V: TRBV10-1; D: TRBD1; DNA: TGCGCCAGCAGTGATCGGACAGGGCATAACAATGAGCAGTTCTTC; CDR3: CASSDRTGHNNEQFF
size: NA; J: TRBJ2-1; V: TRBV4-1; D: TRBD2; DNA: TGCGCCAGCAGCCCTGGACTAGGCTACAATGAGCAGTTCTTC; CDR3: CASSPGLGYNEQFF
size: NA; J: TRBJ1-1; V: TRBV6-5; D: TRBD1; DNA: TGTGCCAGCAGCCCGACAGGGGGCAGGACTGAAGCTTTCTTT; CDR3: CASSPTGGRTEAFF
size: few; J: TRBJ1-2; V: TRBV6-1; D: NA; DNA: TGTGCCAGCAGGTTGGACCTCTATGGCTACACCTTC; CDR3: CASRLDLYGYTF
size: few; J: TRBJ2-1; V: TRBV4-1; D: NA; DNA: TGCGCCAGCAGCCAAGGTGCGACAAGCTGGAATGAGCAGTTCTTC; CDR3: CASSQGATSWNEQFF
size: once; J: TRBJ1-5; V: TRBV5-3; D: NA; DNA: TGTGCCAGAACCGGGAGGGGGGCTACCTTCGTATGCAATCAGCCCCAGCATTTT; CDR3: CARTGRGATFVCNQPQHF
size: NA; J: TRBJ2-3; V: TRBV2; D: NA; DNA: TGTGCCAGCAAGGACACTCAGGCTCCAGATACGCAGTATTTT; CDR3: CASKDTQAPDTQYF
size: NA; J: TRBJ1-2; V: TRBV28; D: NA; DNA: TGTGCCAGCAGTCCGGTACAGATCTATGGCTACACCTTC; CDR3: CASSPVQIYGYTF
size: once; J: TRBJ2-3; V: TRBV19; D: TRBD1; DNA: TGTGCCAGTAGCCCGACAGGGGGGTCGCAGTATTTT; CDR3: CASSPTGGSQYF
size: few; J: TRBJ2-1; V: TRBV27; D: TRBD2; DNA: TGTGCCAGCAGTTTTGAACGGGGGGGAGGTGGCAATGAGCAGTTCTTC; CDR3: CASSFERGGGGNEQFF
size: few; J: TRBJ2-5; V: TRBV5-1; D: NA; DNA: TGCGCCAGCAGCTTGGGAGCGGTCCAAGAGACCCAGTACTTC; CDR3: CASSLGAVQETQYF
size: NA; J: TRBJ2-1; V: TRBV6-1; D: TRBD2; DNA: TGTGCCAGCAGTGAAGGACTAGCGGGGTCTAATGAGCAGTTCTTC; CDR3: CASSEGLAGSNEQFF
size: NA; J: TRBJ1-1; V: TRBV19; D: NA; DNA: TGTGCCAGTATTTTTGGGGGATCGGCTTTCTTT; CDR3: CASIFGGSAFF
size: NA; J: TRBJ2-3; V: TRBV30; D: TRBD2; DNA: TGTGCCTGGAGTCTTAAGCGGGGGGACCCAGATACGCAGTATTTT; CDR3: CAWSLKRGDPDTQYF
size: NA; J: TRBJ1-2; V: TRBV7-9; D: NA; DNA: TGTGCCAGCAGCTTAGGAGGTGGACAGTCATCCTATGGCTACACCTTC; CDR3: CASSLGGGQSSYGYTF
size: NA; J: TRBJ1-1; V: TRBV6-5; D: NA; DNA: TGTGCCAGCGGGGAGGGGGGGGAAGCTTTCTTT; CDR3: CASGEGGEAFF
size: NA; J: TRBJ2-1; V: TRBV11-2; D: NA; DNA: TGTGCCAGCAGCTTATCCCGCCAGGGTACTGAGCAGTTCTTC; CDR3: CASSLSRQGTEQFF
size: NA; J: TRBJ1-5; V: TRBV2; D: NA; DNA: TGTGCCAGCAGTGACAGGGTTGGGGGCAATCAGCCCCAGCATTTT; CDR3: CASSDRVGGNQPQHF
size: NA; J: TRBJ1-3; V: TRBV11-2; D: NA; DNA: TGTGCCAGTAACATGCTAACAGGACCCACCATATATTTT; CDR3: CASNMLTGPTIYF
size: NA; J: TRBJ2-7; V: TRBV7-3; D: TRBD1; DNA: TGTGCCAGCAGCTCCCACTCCGGGACAGGGTTGAGCGAGCAGTACTTC; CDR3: CASSSHSGTGLSEQYF
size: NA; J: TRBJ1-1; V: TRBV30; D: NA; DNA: TGTGCCTCTCTTTTTTGGGACACTGAAGCTTTCTTT; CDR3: CASLFWDTEAFF
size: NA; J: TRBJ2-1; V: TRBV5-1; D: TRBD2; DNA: TGCGCCAGCAGCCAGGGACTAGCGGGGGTTCTCGTGGTGTATGAGCAGTTCTTC; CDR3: CASSQGLAGVLVVYEQFF